The clone carrying this TCR beta chain was counted once. The CDR3 runs 13 residues. The ends were cut back, 0 bases at V and 7 bases at J, with 6 bases in the middle. The V gene's germline CDR1 is SGHAT and CDR2 FQNNGV. Recruitment covered about 25 US areas and drew participants whose ages spanned roughly 18 to 100 years. Original processing notes: By means of reference gene primer amplification, nucleated cell counts were estimated. Sequencing used immunoSEQ multiplex PCR; TCRdb keeps in-frame clones, though not all of them. V and J calls and clone size are those listed in that table; D and trimming were worked out from the DNA. This sample has a few hundred thousand clones; about 90% occur once, and the top ten carry over 3.5%. The sample is drawn from a study of blood T cell repertoires in COVID-19. At the level of the study: The origin of the acute and convalescent COVID-19 samples was the United States, Italy and Spain. PBMCs, B-cell-depleted T cells, or T cells were the source of the cDNA or gDNA that made up the material.

This TCR was sampled from a woman in her late teens or twenties with acute COVID-19. The specimen was PBMCs or T cells enriched from blood (not recorded which). The V gene is TRBV11-2, the J gene TRBJ2-2; no firm D call. DNA for the CDR3: TGTGCCAGCAGCTTAGATCAGGTCGGGGAGCTGTTTTTT. Translation gives CASSLDQVGELFF.